These 8 T cell receptor beta chains originate from one sample sequenced in a study of blood T cell repertoires in COVID-19. Assay: immunoSEQ multiplex PCR; the TCRdb copy retains only in-frame clones and omits some. The sample lists fewer than 250,000 clones; 80% to 90% were seen once. Sequences were obtained from peripheral blood. The source is a woman of 80 years or more with COVID-19, enrolled during active disease.

The chain recombines TRBV5-1 with TRBJ2-3, with a possible D match to TRBD2 (6 bases). The CDR3 has 14 residues. Germline CDR1 SGHRS, CDR2 YFSETQ. Trimming took off 5 bases at V and 0 bases at J, with 10 bases between the two ends. The CDR3, as DNA: TGCGCCAGCAGACCGGGGACTAGCACAGATACGCAGTATTTT. It encodes CASRPGTSTDTQYF.

This chain uses TRBV4-2 with TRBJ2-7, with D uncertain. The germline gives CDR1 LGHNA, CDR2 YNFKEQ. Trimming cost V 2 bases and J 4 bases, with 3 bases left between them. The CDR3 extends over 11 amino acids. The CDR3 DNA sequence: TGTGCCAGCAGCCAACTTTACGAGCAGTACTTC. It yields the protein CASSQLYEQYF.

This clone was found a few times. The V gene is TRBV11-2, the J gene TRBJ2-4; TRBD2 might be the D (6 bases). This CDR3 is built from 18 residues. Trimming pared 0 bases from V and 2 bases from J, leaving 17 bases between. Germline-derived CDR1 and CDR2 are SGHAT and FQNNGV. The CDR3, as DNA: TGTGCCAGCAGCTTAGATCCCGGACTAAGGTCGACCAAAAACATTCAGTACTTC. Translated: CASSLDPGLRSTKNIQYF.

This chain joins TRBV3-1 (or the pseudogene TRBV3-2) and TRBJ2-5; perhaps TRBD2 as D (6 bases). This CDR3 is 15 amino acids long. V shed 0 bases and J shed 4 bases, with 12 bases lying between them. From germline, CDR1 is LGHDT and CDR2 YNNKEL (reference sequence). CDR3 nucleotide sequence: TGTGCCAGCAGCCAAGAGCGGGATTTGGGAGAGACCCAGTACTTC. Its translation is CASSQERDLGETQYF.

The rearrangement links TRBV28 to TRBJ1-3; perhaps TRBD1 as D (6 bases). The CDR3 contains 15 residues. From germline, CDR1 is MDHEN and CDR2 SYDVKM. The ends were cut back, 6 bases at V and 1 base at J, with 13 bases in the middle. As DNA, the CDR3 is TGTGCCAGCAGCTTACCTACAGGGTCTGGAAACACCATATATTTT. Amino acids: CASSLPTGSGNTIYF.

To note about this clone: Other DNA sequences within the sample encode an identical CDR3. The chain recombines TRBV5-1 with TRBJ2-1; 8 bases align to TRBD2. Germline values: CDR1 SGHRS, CDR2 YFSETQ. The CDR3 spans 16 residues. The V and J ends lost 0 bases and 2 bases, in that order; junction bases with no gene match: 4. The DNA of the CDR3 is TGCGCCAGCAGCTTGGGTTCGGGGGGGACCTACAATGAGCAGTTCTTC. Its protein product is CASSLGSGGTYNEQFF.

The chain has TRBV19 and TRBJ2-4, with TRBD2 matching over 7 bases. The CDR3 is made up of 16 amino acids. Germline V gene sequence: CDR1 LNHDA, CDR2 SQIVND (reference sequence). Unmatched junction bases numbered 11, after V lost 7 bases and J lost 2 bases. CDR3 loop: CASMGGNLPTKNIQYF. In DNA form, the CDR3 reads TGTGCCAGTATGGGGGGGAATCTTCCAACCAAAAACATTCAGTACTTC. The full variable domain, completed using reference TRBV19 and TRBJ2-4, is DGGITQSPKYLFRKEGQNVTLSCEQNLNHDAMYWYRQDPGQGLRLIYYSQIVNDFQKGDIAEGYSVSREKKESFPLTVTSAQKNPTAFYLCASMGGNLPTKNIQYFGAGTRLSVL.

This sequence joins TRBV19 and TRBJ1-4; possible D gene TRBD1, 6 bases. The germline gives CDR1 LNHDA, CDR2 SQIVND (reference sequence). The CDR3 is made up of 15 amino acids. Trimming left V 6 bases short and J 7 bases short, with 18 bases between. This chain's CDR3 is CASSHSGGRGEKLFF. The CDR3 DNA sequence: TGTGCCAGTAGCCATTCTGGGGGCCGGGGTGAAAAACTGTTTTTT.